A single sample gave rise to the 8 T cell receptor beta chains below, sequenced in a study of shared clonotypes between healthy human individuals. Method: immunoSEQ multiplex PCR; TCRdb's copy keeps in-frame clones and lacks some. The top ten hold approximately 13% of the sample, which has fewer than 650,000 clones, about three quarters seen once. Sequencing was carried out using PBMCs. The origin of the receptors is a woman aged 40 to 55 in good health. Some clones in this sample may be carry-over from other donors' samples.

The table lists this clone with a count of one. The chain has TRBV10-3 and TRBJ2-5, with 10 bases lining up with TRBD2. From germline, CDR1 is ENHRY and CDR2 SYGVKD. Trimming took 10 bases from V and 1 from J; bases not matched to a gene: 18. This CDR3 comprises 18 residues. CDR3 DNA sequence: TGTGCCACGGGTCTGGGGCTAGCGGGAGTACTGGGCCAAGAGACCCAGTACTTC. Translation gives CATGLGLAGVLGQETQYF.

In DNA form, the CDR3 reads TGTGCCAGCAGTTTTCCGCGGTCTACCCAGTACTTC. Translating gives CASSFPRSTQYF. V gene TRBV6-1 combines with J gene TRBJ2-5; no definite D call. From germline, CDR1 is MNHNS and CDR2 SASEGT. Trimming removed 5 bases at V and 8 bases at J, with 12 bases between. The CDR3 is 12 amino acids.

The rearrangement uses TRBV5-1 and TRBJ2-4, with 13 positions matching TRBD2. Trimming at V came to 1 base and at J to 3 bases, leaving 7 bases not matched to a gene. CDR3 size: 18 residues. In germline, CDR1 is SGHRS, CDR2 YFSETQ. CDR3 bases: TGCGCCAGCAGCTTGTTAGGACTAGCGGGAGAGGTCAAAAACATTCAGTACTTC. As protein: CASSLLGLAGEVKNIQYF.

Points on this clone: Being one base from a much bigger clone, this may be a read error. The rearrangement uses TRBV7-9 and TRBJ2-3; D call uncertain. Trimming left V 3 bases short and J 2 bases short, with 3 bases between. This CDR3 has 12 residues. CDR1 is SEHNR, CDR2 FQNEAQ, per germline (reference sequence). This CDR3 reads CASSFDTDTQYF. The CDR3 DNA follows: TGTGCCAGCAGCTTCGACACAGATACGCAGTATTTT.

This clone was observed a handful of times. V and J are TRBV9 and TRBJ2-7, with D possibly TRBD2 on 7 matching bases. Germline V gene sequence: CDR1 SGDLS, CDR2 YYNGEE. V lost 0 bases to trimming and J lost 2 bases, with 15 bases between them. The CDR3 consists of 16 residues. CDR3 DNA sequence: TGTGCCAGCAGCGTAGGGGAGGGGGGATTTGCCTACGAGCAGTACTTC. Encoded protein: CASSVGEGGFAYEQYF.

This clone has a handful of counts. A far larger clone differs by one base, so this is likely a read error. This rearrangement joins TRBV4-2 to TRBJ2-2; D is tentatively TRBD1 or TRBD2 (5 bases each). Germline loops: CDR1 LGHNA, CDR2 YNFKEQ. The CDR3 spans 12 residues. CDR3: CASSQGTGEPFF. Written as DNA, the CDR3 is TGTGCCAGCAGCCAGGGGACCGGGGAGCCGTTTTTT.

The rearrangement joins TRBV5-1 to TRBJ2-7, with a weak D call TRBD1 (5 bases). CDR3 length: 14 residues. Germline assignment: CDR1 SGHRS and CDR2 YFSETQ. Trimming shortened V by 0 bases and J by 0 bases, and 7 bases separated the two germline ends. The CDR3 reads CASSLGGLSYEQYF. The CDR3 DNA follows: TGCGCCAGCAGCTTGGGGGGCCTCTCCTACGAGCAGTACTTC.

This chain uses TRBV2 with TRBJ1-1; D ambiguous. CDR3 length: 13 amino acids. V was shortened by 3 bases and J by 6 bases, with 11 bases between the two germline ends. Germline-derived CDR1 and CDR2 are SNHLY and FYNNEI. This CDR3 reads CASSDGRFPEAFF. In nucleotides, the CDR3 is TGTGCCAGCAGTGACGGGCGGTTTCCTGAAGCTTTCTTT.